The 28 T cell receptor beta chains listed next were all sequenced from one sample in a study of T cell repertoires in cytomegalovirus infection. TCRdb recomputed calls from the reads with MiXCR, one row per CDR3 protein. The profile covers a few hundred thousand distinct CDR3 sequences, with roughly 15% appearing a single time and around 12% taken by the ten largest. The material sequenced was PBMCs. These receptors were taken from a human donor in good health (CMV status not recorded). Some clones in this sample may be carry-over from other donors' samples.

The chain carries TRBV28 and TRBJ2-3, with unresolved D. The V end was cut by 6 bases, the J end by 5 bases, with 9 bases between. CDR3 length: 12 amino acids. Germline V gene sequence: CDR1 MDHEN, CDR2 SYDVKM. The CDR3 sequence: CASSPVVDTQYF. The CDR3 DNA sequence: TGTGCCAGCAGCCCCGTGGTAGATACGCAGTATTTT.

The sample holds many counts of this clonotype. CDR3 bases: TGTGCCAGCAGCTTGGCAGGGGGTCTCAATCAGCCCCAGCATTTT. This encodes CASSLAGGLNQPQHF. The gene calls are TRBV7-2 and TRBJ1-5, with 7 bases aligning to TRBD1. The V gene's germline CDR1 is SGHTA and CDR2 FQGNSA. V shed 3 bases, J shed 3 bases, and the junction held 5 bases outside the gene matches. CDR3 length: 15 residues.

The gene calls are TRBV15 and TRBJ1-1; D is undetermined. The CDR3 totals 15 residues. Germline CDR1 and CDR2: LNHNV and YYDKDF (reference sequence). V shed 0 bases and J shed 4 bases, with 12 bases lying between them. The CDR3 DNA follows: TGTGCCACCAGCAGAGATAGGGATCCCGGCACTGAAGCTTTCTTT. Amino acid sequence: CATSRDRDPGTEAFF.

This clonotype showed up many times. This chain uses TRBV28 with TRBJ2-3, with TRBD2 matching over 16 bases. The CDR3 runs to 18 residues. J lost 4 bases, V lost 4 bases, and 8 bases had no gene match. Germline CDR1 is MDHEN and CDR2 is SYDVKM. The chain's CDR3 is CASSSPGTSGGGADTQYF. The CDR3 DNA reads TGTGCCAGCAGTTCGCCCGGGACTAGCGGGGGGGGAGCAGATACGCAGTATTTT.

This chain connects TRBV5-5 to TRBJ2-5, with 8 bases identical to TRBD1. The length of the CDR3 is 18 residues. After removal of 4 bases from V and 9 bases from J, the junction contained 23 bases not matched to a gene. Germline CDR1 SGHKS, CDR2 YYEKEE (reference sequence). The CDR3 DNA follows: TGTGCCAGCAGCGATATCGTAGGAGACAGGGGACCTTGGGGGGCCCAGTACTTC. It codes for CASSDIVGDRGPWGAQYF.

The chain recombines TRBV25-1 with TRBJ2-5, with no clear D. The V gene lost 5 bases and the J gene lost 0 bases, with 16 bases spanning the gap. Germline loops: CDR1 MGHDK, CDR2 SYGVNS. The length of the CDR3 is 16 residues. CDR3 DNA sequence: TGTGCCAGCAGTAATTTCGGCGGACCCAACCAAGAGACCCAGTACTTC. It codes for CASSNFGGPNQETQYF.

This clonotype has a handful of counts. The chain employs TRBV4-2 and TRBJ1-2; 11 bases align to TRBD1. Germline CDR1 LGHNA, CDR2 YNFKEQ. Trimming cost V 6 bases and J 4 bases; bases outside gene matches: 16. This CDR3 has 18 residues. CDR3 in amino acids: CASRGQGASRGFPYGYTF. CDR3 coding DNA: TGTGCCAGCAGAGGACAGGGGGCGAGTAGGGGTTTCCCCTATGGCTACACCTTC.

As to this clonotype: It may be a read error: a sequence one base away is much more abundant. The chain carries TRBV7-6 and TRBJ1-1; no firm D call. The CDR3 length is 16 residues. V lost 5 bases to trimming and J lost 0 bases, with 16 bases between them. CDR1 SGHVS and CDR2 FNYEAQ come from the germline V gene. This CDR3 is CASSRVSIYLNTEAFF. The CDR3 DNA follows: TGTGCCAGCAGCCGCGTCAGTATATATTTGAACACTGAAGCTTTCTTT.

This chain uses TRBV5-1 with TRBJ1-4; TRBD1 agrees at 9 bases. The trim removed 1 base at V and 8 bases at J, leaving 9 bases unmatched. The CDR3 has 16 residues. Germline V CDR1 and CDR2: SGHRS, YFSETQ. The CDR3 coding sequence is TGCGCCAGCAGCTTGTACGGCCGGGACAGGGAGGAAAAACTGTTTTTT. It is translated as CASSLYGRDREEKLFF.

The chain has TRBV20-1 and TRBJ2-5, with D maybe TRBD2 (7 bases). The CDR3 length is 14 residues. Trimming took off 5 bases at V and 5 bases at J, with 18 bases between the two ends. The germline gives CDR1 DFQATT, CDR2 SNEGSKA (reference sequence). The CDR3 loop is CSAPLGGGIETQYF. The CDR3 DNA reads as TGCAGTGCTCCCTTAGGGGGGGGGATCGAGACCCAGTACTTC.

This clonotype was counted only a few times. The rearrangement links TRBV2 to TRBJ1-5; D may be TRBD1 (6 bases). The germline CDR1 and CDR2 sequences are SNHLY and FYNNEI. V shed 7 bases and J shed 3 bases, with 16 bases lying between them. The CDR3 has 15 residues. CDR3 protein: CASKEDRGLNQPQHF. In nucleotides, the CDR3 is TGTGCCAGCAAAGAGGACAGAGGCCTCAATCAGCCCCAGCATTTT.

A few counts support this clonotype. The V call is TRBV7-2, the J call TRBJ1-5; D unresolved. V was clipped by 4 bases and J by 6 bases, with 10 bases between them. The CDR3 is 13 residues long. Germline V CDR1 and CDR2: SGHTA, FQGNSA. CDR3 loop: CASSSDSVQPQHF. The CDR3 DNA follows: TGTGCCAGCAGCTCCGATTCGGTTCAGCCCCAGCATTTT.

The rearrangement joins TRBV6-2 or TRBV6-3 to TRBJ2-5; 7 bases match TRBD2. From germline, CDR1 is MNHEY and CDR2 SVGEGT. The junction had 5 bases not matched to a gene; V was cut back by 5 bases and J by 5 bases. The CDR3 runs to 13 residues. The CDR3 protein is CASSVLASETQYF. CDR3 nucleotides: TGTGCCAGCAGTGTACTAGCGAGTGAGACCCAGTACTTC.

J is TRBJ1-6 and V is TRBV7-2; no clear D. The CDR3 sequence is 15 residues long. V shed 0 bases and J shed 6 bases, with 9 bases lying between them. Per the germline V gene, CDR1 is SGHTA and CDR2 is FQGNSA. CDR3 amino acids: CASSLADPLNSPLHF. For the CDR3, the DNA is TGTGCCAGCAGCTTAGCCGACCCACTTAATTCACCCCTCCACTTT.

The chain uses TRBV6-6 and TRBJ1-2; D possibly corresponds to TRBD1 (6 bases). The germline gives CDR1 MNHNY, CDR2 SVGAGI (reference sequence). This CDR3 spans 14 amino acids. V gave up 4 bases and J gave up 4 bases, with 13 bases separating them. The CDR3 reads CASSSRGVGYGYTF. CDR3 sequence (DNA): TGTGCCAGCAGTTCGAGGGGGGTCGGCTATGGCTACACCTTC.

V usage is TRBV5-1 and J usage is TRBJ2-1, with TRBD2 matching over 9 bases. After removal of 4 bases from V and 4 bases from J, the junction contained 9 bases not matched to a gene. This CDR3 contains 16 residues. Germline CDR1 is SGHRS and CDR2 is YFSETQ. CDR3 amino acids: CASSGRGGGEYNEQFF. In nucleotides, the CDR3 is TGCGCCAGCAGCGGGCGTGGCGGGGGGGAATACAATGAGCAGTTCTTC.

The rearrangement joins TRBV7-8 to TRBJ1-3, with TRBD1 matching over 9 bases. The CDR3 consists of 15 residues. V lost 3 bases to trimming and J lost 1 base; unmatched junction nucleotides: 1. From germline, CDR1 is SGHVS and CDR2 FQNEAQ. CDR3 coding DNA: TGTGCCAGCAGCTTCGACAGGGGGTCTGGAAACACCATATATTTT. This codes for CASSFDRGSGNTIYF.

This clonotype was observed at least ten times. This chain connects TRBV7-2 to TRBJ2-7, with TRBD2 as a possible D gene (5 bases). The germline V gene encodes CDR1 SGHTA and CDR2 FQGNSA. This CDR3 spans 16 amino acids. The V and J ends lost 5 bases and 0 bases respectively, with 17 bases between them. The CDR3 reads CASSPEWVGSSYEQYF. In DNA, the CDR3 is TGTGCCAGCAGCCCCGAGTGGGTGGGGAGCTCCTACGAGCAGTACTTC.

This clonotype was detected ten times or more. J is TRBJ1-5 and V is TRBV7-2; 7 bases fit TRBD1. V lost 6 bases, J lost 5 bases, and 10 bases stayed unmatched. In germline, CDR1 is SGHTA, CDR2 FQGNSA. The CDR3 is 15 amino acids. CDR3 bases: TGTGCCAGCAGTCGAACAGGGGACTCTGATCAGCCCCAGCATTTT. Translating it yields CASSRTGDSDQPQHF. The variable domain in full, completed from reference TRBV7-2 and TRBJ1-5, reads GAGVSQSPSNKVTEKGKDVELRCDPISGHTALYWYRQSLGQGLEFLIYFQGNSAPDKSGLPSDRFSAERTGGSVSTLTIQRTQQEDSAVYLCASSRTGDSDQPQHFGDGTRLSIL.

Many counts were recorded for this clonotype. J is TRBJ2-5 and V is TRBV7-2; 7 bases are shared with TRBD1. The length of the CDR3 is 15 residues. Germline assignment: CDR1 SGHTA and CDR2 FQGNSA. V dropped 5 bases and J dropped 5; count of bases not matched to a gene: 11. CDR3 nucleotide sequence: TGTGCCAGCAGCCCGTCGACAGGGAACTTCGAGACCCAGTACTTC. This sequence encodes CASSPSTGNFETQYF.

This clonotype was seen ten or more times. At one of its ends the junction is not consistent with the germline gene, which may arise from a read error. The J gene is TRBJ1-1, the V gene TRBV20-1; D is possibly TRBD1 (6 bases). This CDR3 has 11 amino acids. Germline values: CDR1 DFQATT, CDR2 SNEGSKA (reference sequence). CDR3 bases: TGCAGTGCCGCCCCAGGGGAAATCTACATCTTT. The encoded protein is CSAAPGEIYIF.

In its sample, this clonotype was seen many times. The rearrangement links TRBV10-3 to TRBJ1-2; D unclear. Germline loops: CDR1 ENHRY, CDR2 SYGVKD. The CDR3 runs to 14 residues. V lost 5 bases, J lost 2 bases, and 12 bases lay in between. CDR3 sequence (DNA): TGTGCCATCAGTTACAGCCTTCGGAACTATGGCTACACCTTC. It encodes CAISYSLRNYGYTF.

The genes are TRBV7-2 and TRBJ2-5; maybe TRBD1 (6 bases). This CDR3 has 14 residues. Germline assignment: CDR1 SGHTA and CDR2 FQGNSA. Trimming took 3 bases from V and 5 from J, leaving 13 bases between them. The CDR3 region is CASSFGGQGETQYF. The DNA of the CDR3 is TGTGCCAGCAGCTTTGGGGGCCAAGGGGAGACCCAGTACTTC.

This clonotype was detected ten times or more. The chain links TRBV7-9 to TRBJ2-7; no firm D call. This CDR3 is built from 13 residues. V was clipped by 1 base and J by 3 bases, with 7 bases between them. Germline lookup yields CDR1 SEHNR and CDR2 FQNEAQ (reference sequence). This CDR3 is CASSLVSLYEQYF. The CDR3 DNA follows: TGTGCCAGCAGCTTAGTTTCGCTCTACGAGCAGTACTTC.

This clonotype has a handful of counts. The rearrangement links TRBV4-2 to TRBJ1-5; no firm D call. The CDR3 has 15 amino acids. Germline CDR1 reads LGHNA; CDR2 reads YNFKEQ. Trimming removed 0 bases at V and 2 bases at J, with 8 bases between. The CDR3 DNA reads TGTGCCAGCAGCCAAGATGGAATTGGCAATCAGCCCCAGCATTTT. Its protein product is CASSQDGIGNQPQHF.

At least ten counts were recorded for this clonotype. The chain joins TRBV7-2 to TRBJ1-2; 7 nucleotides agree with TRBD1. The V gene's germline CDR1 is SGHTA and CDR2 FQGNSA. CDR3 length: 15 residues. V lost 5 bases to trimming and J lost 5 bases; unmatched junction nucleotides: 11. The CDR3 here is CASSATGTAAYGYTF. CDR3 DNA: TGTGCCAGCAGCGCTACCGGGACAGCGGCTTATGGCTACACCTTC.

The genes are TRBV12-3 or TRBV12-4 and TRBJ2-1; D is unresolved. This CDR3 comprises 11 residues. The germline V and J ends were trimmed by 1 base and 13 bases, with 8 bases remaining between them. This CDR3 is CASSLVSEQFF. DNA of the CDR3: TGTGCCAGCAGTTTAGTCTCTGAACAGTTCTTC.

The sample holds many counts of this clonotype. The chain employs TRBV7-2 and TRBJ2-4; D unresolved. V lost 2 bases to trimming and J lost 3 bases, with 11 bases between them. The CDR3 covers 15 residues. Germline CDR1 SGHTA, CDR2 FQGNSA. CDR3 protein: CASSLPGSGKNIQYF. In DNA, the CDR3 is TGTGCCAGCAGCTTACCCGGATCGGGCAAAAACATTCAGTACTTC.